One sample yielded the 32 T cell receptor beta chains listed below, sequenced in a study of Ad26.COV2.S vaccination and SARS-CoV-2 variants. Profiling relied on immunoSEQ multiplex PCR, and the TCRdb table lists in-frame clones only, not all of them. This table has fewer than 600,000 clones, roughly nine tenths appearing once. Treatment described: 15 to 20 received Ad26.COV2.S at low or high dose, single or two shots; about five received placebo; per-sample allocation not given. After the first vaccine or placebo injection, samples were drawn on day 63. Here the sequenced sample was peripheral blood, taken in a trial of Ad26.COV2.S vaccine versus placebo. All receptors derive from a person between 18 and 59 years old who received the Ad26.COV2.S COVID-19 vaccine or a placebo.

V and J are TRBV6-2 or TRBV6-3 and TRBJ2-1; tentatively, D is TRBD1 or TRBD2 (5 bases each). Trimming removed 6 bases from V and 0 bases from J, with 12 bases in between. The germline V gene has CDR1 MNHEY and CDR2 SVGEGT. The CDR3 loop spans 15 amino acids. The CDR3 DNA follows: TGTGCCAGCAGCGCGTGGGGGAGCTCCTACAATGAGCAGTTCTTC. This encodes CASSAWGSSYNEQFF.

The V call is TRBV6-4, the J call TRBJ2-1, with D perhaps matching TRBD2 (6 bases). Trimming pared 6 bases from V and 0 bases from J, leaving 24 bases between. The CDR3 has 19 residues. Germline CDR1 and CDR2: MRHNA and SNTAGT. The CDR3 is CASSALRGLAVSSYNEQFF. The CDR3 nucleotides read TGTGCCAGCAGCGCCCTAAGGGGACTCGCGGTGAGCTCCTACAATGAGCAGTTCTTC.

The rearrangement uses TRBV6-1 and TRBJ2-7; D is possibly TRBD1 (6 bases). The CDR3 is made up of 13 amino acids. The germline V gene encodes CDR1 MNHNS and CDR2 SASEGT. Trimming took 5 bases from V and 3 from J, leaving 11 bases between them. The CDR3 spells CASSLGQFYEQYF. The DNA for the CDR3 is TGTGCCAGCAGTTTAGGACAGTTCTACGAGCAGTACTTC.

The chain is built from TRBV4-2 and TRBJ1-1, with 9 bases identical to TRBD1. V shed 5 bases, J shed 4 bases, and the junction held 5 bases outside the gene matches. The CDR3 covers 14 residues. Germline V lookup: CDR1 LGHNA, CDR2 YNFKEQ. The CDR3 nucleotides are TGTGCCAGCAGCGGATACAGGGGGCTCACTGAAGCTTTCTTT. Translated, it gives CASSGYRGLTEAFF.

The chain couples TRBV30 to TRBJ2-2, with 8 bases identical to TRBD1. The CDR3 length is 14 residues. Germline CDR1 reads GTSNPN; CDR2 reads SVGIG (reference sequence). V lost 3 bases to trimming and J lost 0 bases; unmatched junction nucleotides: 0. The DNA for the CDR3 is TGTGCCTGGAGGACAGGGGCGAACACCGGGGAGCTGTTTTTT. Residues: CAWRTGANTGELFF.

The chain employs TRBV2 and TRBJ1-1, with no clear D. Between the trimmed V and J ends, which lost 4 bases and 1 base, there was a span of 7 bases. Germline CDR1 is SNHLY and CDR2 is FYNNEI. The CDR3 totals 13 residues. CDR3 sequence reads: CASSAHGNTEAFF. For the CDR3, the DNA is TGTGCCAGCAGTGCCCACGGGAACACTGAAGCTTTCTTT.

On this clone itself: One end of the junction does not line up with germline, which may come from a read error. The chain links TRBV5-6 to TRBJ2-1; either TRBD1 or TRBD2 may supply D (5 bases each). This CDR3 is built from 13 residues. From germline, CDR1 is SGHDT and CDR2 YYEEEE. The CDR3 bases are TGTGCCAGCAGTTTCCGGGGCTACAGTGAGCAGTTCTTC. Its translation: CASSFRGYSEQFF.

V is TRBV25-1 and J is TRBJ2-7; D is possibly TRBD2 (5 bases). Trimming pared 4 bases from V and 7 bases from J, leaving 17 bases between. The germline gives CDR1 MGHDK, CDR2 SYGVNS. This CDR3 has 14 amino acids. The CDR3 sequence is CASSVPGSREEQYF. The CDR3 DNA reads TGTGCCAGCAGTGTACCTGGGAGTCGAGAAGAGCAGTACTTC.

This sequence joins TRBV5-1 and TRBJ1-2; D not resolved. Germline values: CDR1 SGHRS, CDR2 YFSETQ. Trimming pared 3 bases from V and 8 bases from J, leaving 11 bases between. The CDR3 consists of 12 residues. The CDR3, as DNA: TGCGCCAGCAGCTCGGCCGGTGGCGGCTACACCTTC. Translated: CASSSAGGGYTF. Supplemented by reference TRBV5-1 and TRBJ1-2, the full variable domain reads KAGVTQTPRYLIKTRGQQVTLSCSPISGHRSVSWYQQTPGQGLQFLFEYFSETQRNKGNFPGRFSGRQFSNSRSEMNVSTLELGDSALYLCASSSAGGGYTFGSGTRLTVV.

The CDR3 is CASRPSGSHEQYF. The CDR3 DNA sequence: TGTGCCAGCAGACCTTCAGGGAGCCACGAGCAGTACTTC. The chain joins TRBV7-9 to TRBJ2-7; D is perhaps TRBD1 or TRBD2 (5 bases each). Trimming pared 6 bases from V and 5 bases from J, leaving 14 bases between. The germline CDR1 and CDR2 sequences are SEHNR and FQNEAQ (reference sequence). This CDR3 is built from 13 residues.

The chain joins TRBV6-6 to TRBJ2-7, with TRBD2 matching 10 bases. Germline V CDR1 and CDR2: MNHNY, SVGAGI (reference sequence). The V gene end was trimmed by 6 bases and the J gene end by 4 bases; junction bases not matched to a gene: 6. The CDR3 is made up of 14 amino acids. CDR3 loop: CASSPIAGGYEQYF. CDR3 in DNA: TGTGCCAGCAGCCCTATAGCGGGAGGTTACGAGCAGTACTTC.

The V gene is TRBV10-3, the J gene TRBJ1-3, with a weak D call TRBD1 (5 bases). Trimming pared 4 bases from V and 2 bases from J, leaving 15 bases between. The CDR3 sequence is 16 residues long. The V gene's germline CDR1 is ENHRY and CDR2 SYGVKD. This chain's CDR3 is CAISAVRGGAGNTIYF. CDR3 bases: TGTGCCATCAGTGCCGTCCGGGGGGGAGCTGGAAACACCATATATTTT.

This clone came up once. The chain uses TRBV5-1 and TRBJ2-7; 9 bases agree with TRBD1. The length of the CDR3 is 15 residues. Trimming removed 4 bases from V and 1 base from J; junction bases left unmatched: 6. From germline, CDR1 is SGHRS and CDR2 YFSETQ. The CDR3 sequence is CASSPTGGRSYEQYF. CDR3 DNA: TGCGCCAGCAGCCCCACAGGGGGCAGATCCTACGAGCAGTACTTC.

In its sample, this clone was seen once. This chain uses TRBV11-3 with TRBJ2-1, with 8 bases lining up with TRBD2. CDR3 length equals 14 residues. Germline CDR1 reads SGHNT; CDR2 reads YENEEA. V trimming: 6 bases; J trimming: 9 bases; junction bases outside the gene matches: 10. CDR3 in DNA: TGTGCCAGCAGGGCGGGACTAGAGAGCGGTGAGCAGTTCTTC. Protein product: CASRAGLESGEQFF.

This clone was detected only once. The CDR3 DNA follows: TGTGCCAGCAGCTTGGCTGGGGCCCAAGAGACCCAGTACTTC. Translation: CASSLAGAQETQYF. The chain links TRBV5-6 to TRBJ2-5; possible D gene TRBD1, 5 bases. Looked up from germline, CDR1 is SGHDT and CDR2 is YYEEEE. There are 14 residues in the CDR3. Trimming stripped 0 bases from V and 1 base from J, with 7 bases between. Looking up the rest from reference TRBV5-6 and TRBJ2-5 gives the full variable domain: DAGVTQSPTHLIKTRGQQVTLRCSPKSGHDTVSWYQQALGQGPQFIFQYYEEEERQRGNFPDRFSGHQFPNYSSELNVNALLLGDSALYLCASSLAGAQETQYFGPGTRLLVL.

The count of this clone is one. V and J are TRBV19 and TRBJ1-1; D is perhaps TRBD1 (5 bases). The CDR3 totals 14 residues. CDR1 LNHDA and CDR2 SQIVND come from the germline V gene (reference sequence). V was clipped by 1 base and J by 5 bases, with 11 bases between them. DNA of the CDR3: TGTGCCAGTAGTATAGTCGGGGGTTCGACTGAAGCTTTCTTT. Translated: CASSIVGGSTEAFF.

The V gene is TRBV6-2 or TRBV6-3, the J gene TRBJ2-1, with 7 bases identical to TRBD2. V dropped 3 bases and J dropped 1; count of bases not matched to a gene: 6. The germline V gene has CDR1 MNHEY and CDR2 SVGEGT. The CDR3 runs 16 residues. CDR3 nucleotide sequence: TGTGCCAGCAGTTATTCACTAGCGAAATCCTACAATGAGCAGTTCTTC. Protein: CASSYSLAKSYNEQFF.

This chain connects TRBV5-1 to TRBJ2-7, with 12 bases lining up with TRBD2. CDR1 SGHRS and CDR2 YFSETQ come from the germline V gene. The CDR3 contains 17 residues. V lost 4 bases, J lost 0 bases, and 8 bases stayed unmatched. The CDR3 sequence is CASSNLPSGGASYEQYF. The CDR3 DNA reads as TGCGCCAGCAGCAACCTACCTAGCGGGGGGGCCTCCTACGAGCAGTACTTC.

This clone was picked up a small number of times. The chain couples TRBV6-6 to TRBJ1-3; TRBD1 is a possible D gene (6 bases). The CDR3 covers 14 residues. The V gene's germline CDR1 is MNHNY and CDR2 SVGAGI (reference sequence). V lost 2 bases to trimming and J lost 8 bases, with 13 bases between them. The CDR3 sequence: CASSYGQRMDTIYF. CDR3 coding DNA: TGTGCCAGCAGTTACGGACAGAGAATGGACACCATATATTTT.

The chain employs TRBV5-4 and TRBJ1-1; D gene uncertain. The V end lost 1 base, the J end lost 3 bases, and 7 bases lay between the germline ends. Germline loops: CDR1 SGHNT, CDR2 YYREEE (reference sequence). The CDR3 length is 13 residues. CDR3 sequence reads: CASSLSEHTEAFF. CDR3 nucleotides: TGTGCCAGCAGCTTGTCCGAGCACACTGAAGCTTTCTTT.

The rearrangement joins TRBV27 to TRBJ1-1; D remains ambiguous. The CDR3 extends over 12 amino acids. CDR1 MNHEY and CDR2 SMNVEV come from the germline V gene (reference sequence). Trimming left V 6 bases short and J 4 bases short, with 9 bases between. Here the CDR3 reads CASSSVGTEAFF. The CDR3 DNA follows: TGTGCCAGCAGCTCGGTGGGCACTGAAGCTTTCTTT.

This chain links TRBV6-1 with TRBJ1-5; 7 positions match TRBD1. V shed 1 base and J 4 bases; nucleotides not matched to a gene: 1. The germline V gene encodes CDR1 MNHNS and CDR2 SASEGT. The CDR3 has 14 amino acids. The DNA for the CDR3 is TGTGCCAGCAGTGAAGGGGGACAGAATCAGCCCCAGCATTTT. This gives the protein CASSEGGQNQPQHF.

The rearrangement joins TRBV12-3 or TRBV12-4 to TRBJ1-1; tentative D call: TRBD1 (5 bases). The CDR3 runs 12 residues. The ends were cut back, 11 bases at V and 8 bases at J, with 18 bases in the middle. CDR3 region: CAGSAGGGEAFF. Here the CDR3 DNA reads TGTGCCGGTTCGGCCGGTGGGGGAGAAGCTTTCTTT.

The chain is built from TRBV7-9 and TRBJ2-3; no firm D call. Germline assignment: CDR1 SEHNR and CDR2 FQNEAQ (reference sequence). With 1 base removed from V and 4 bases from J, the gap between germline ends came to 6 bases. The CDR3 totals 13 residues. The CDR3 here is CASSLEYPDTQYF. In DNA, the CDR3 is TGTGCCAGCAGCTTAGAATACCCAGATACGCAGTATTTT.

The genes are TRBV28 and TRBJ1-1; D gene uncertain. Trimming stripped 4 bases from V and 7 bases from J, with 22 bases between. This CDR3 comprises 16 residues. The germline V gene encodes CDR1 MDHEN and CDR2 SYDVKM. The CDR3 is CASSYPTDPQGNEAFF. Here the CDR3 DNA reads TGTGCCAGCAGTTACCCCACAGACCCCCAAGGGAATGAAGCTTTCTTT.

This sequence joins TRBV6-5 and TRBJ2-3; 12 nucleotides match TRBD2. Germline V gene data show CDR1 as MNHEY and CDR2 as SVGAGI. The length of the CDR3 is 14 residues. The junction had 8 bases not matched to a gene; V was cut back by 7 bases and J by 9 bases. Here the CDR3 DNA reads TGTGCCAGCACCGCCAAGACTAGCGGGGGAACGCAGTATTTT. Its protein is CASTAKTSGGTQYF.

This chain uses TRBV5-8 with TRBJ1-4; D may be TRBD1 (5 bases). Per germline, CDR1 SGHTS and CDR2 YDEGEE. The CDR3 consists of 15 residues. V was shortened by 2 bases and J by 5 bases, with 13 bases between the two germline ends. This chain's CDR3 is CASSLVQGSNEKLFF. For the CDR3, the DNA is TGTGCCAGCAGCTTAGTTCAGGGATCGAATGAAAAACTGTTTTTT. The full variable domain, with the rest looked up from reference TRBV5-8 and TRBJ1-4, is EAGVTQSPTHLIKTRGQQATLRCSPISGHTSVYWYQQALGLGLQFLLWYDEGEERNRGNFPPRFSGRQFPNYSSELNVNALELEDSALYLCASSLVQGSNEKLFFGSGTQLSVL.

As for this clone: The junction departs from germline at one end; a sequencing error may be responsible. Here the CDR3 DNA reads TGTGCTAGCAGTGACGACTCTTCCAATGAGCAGTTCTTC. Amino acid sequence: CASSDDSSNEQFF. V usage is TRBV7-7 and J usage is TRBJ2-1, with D uncertain. The CDR3 is made up of 13 amino acids. In germline, CDR1 is SSHAT, CDR2 FNYEAQ (reference sequence).

This clone was seen once. V gene TRBV10-3 combines with J gene TRBJ2-5; TRBD1 or TRBD2 may be the D gene (6 bases each). V gave up 4 bases and J gave up 0 bases, with 12 bases separating them. The CDR3 consists of 15 residues. Germline CDR1 reads ENHRY; CDR2 reads SYGVKD. The CDR3 DNA follows: TGTGCCATCAGTGGGGGACGGGGGCACCAAGAGACCCAGTACTTC. The encoded protein is CAISGGRGHQETQYF.

J is TRBJ1-1 and V is TRBV29-1; D is undetermined. With 4 bases removed from V and 4 bases from J, the gap between germline ends came to 10 bases. Germline CDR1 is SQVTM and CDR2 is ANQGSEA. The length of the CDR3 is 12 residues. The CDR3 sequence: CSVVVAGTEAFF. CDR3 nucleotides: TGCAGCGTTGTTGTAGCCGGCACTGAAGCTTTCTTT.

The chain has TRBV7-9 and TRBJ2-3; 8 bases fit TRBD2. The V segment lost 0 bases and the J segment 3 bases; nucleotides outside the gene matches: 8. In germline, CDR1 is SEHNR, CDR2 FQNEAQ (reference sequence). CDR3 length equals 17 residues. The CDR3 bases are TGTGCCAGCAGCTTAGCCGGTCTCGGGGGGGCGACAGATACGCAGTATTTT. Encoded protein: CASSLAGLGGATDTQYF.

The chain is built from TRBV2 and TRBJ2-7; TRBD2 is a possible D gene (5 bases). The CDR3 contains 13 residues. Germline CDR1 SNHLY, CDR2 FYNNEI. V was trimmed by 5 bases and J by 6 bases, leaving 14 bases between them. DNA for the CDR3: TGTGCCAGCAGTACGTCCGGGAACGGCGAGCAGTACTTC. Translation: CASSTSGNGEQYF.